What follows are 14 T cell receptor beta chains derived from one specimen sequenced in a study of T cell repertoires in cytomegalovirus infection. TCRdb fed the reads into MiXCR, producing one record per CDR3 protein. Among hundreds of thousands of distinct CDR3 sequences, about a sixth were seen once, and the ten largest hold roughly 9%. The sequencing input was PBMCs. The receptors shown here come from a human donor in good health (CMV status not recorded). Some clones in this sample may be carry-over from other donors' samples.

In this sample, this clonotype turned up many times. This chain connects TRBV20-1 to TRBJ1-2, with TRBD1 identical over 7 bases. V lost 2 bases to trimming and J lost 8 bases; unmatched junction nucleotides: 17. Germline V gene lookup returns CDR1 DFQATT and CDR2 SNEGSKA (reference sequence). The CDR3 extends over 16 amino acids. The CDR3 bases are TGCAGTGCTAGACAAATCAGACGGGACAGCCTAGGGGGCTACACCTTC. Translating gives CSARQIRRDSLGGYTF.

This clonotype was counted at least ten times. The chain carries TRBV28 and TRBJ1-1; a possible D gene is TRBD1 (6 bases). This CDR3 has 15 amino acids. CDR1 is MDHEN and CDR2 is SYDVKM in the germline V gene. V gave up 3 bases and J gave up 3 bases, with 14 bases separating them. CDR3 sequence (DNA): TGTGCCAGCAGTTTTGGGGGGGCGGGGTACACTGAAGCTTTCTTT. Protein product: CASSFGGAGYTEAFF.

The sample holds many counts of this clonotype. The CDR3 reads CASSPPRGLPTYNEQFF. CDR3 DNA: TGTGCCAGCAGCCCTCCCCGAGGGCTCCCGACCTACAATGAGCAGTTCTTC. The rearrangement links TRBV7-2 to TRBJ2-1, with D possibly TRBD2 on 5 matching bases. V lost 5 bases and J 2 bases, leaving 19 bases between the germline ends. The CDR3 spans 17 residues. Germline V gene sequence: CDR1 SGHTA, CDR2 FQGNSA.

This clonotype was recorded many times. The J gene is TRBJ2-5, the V gene TRBV7-6, with TRBD1 matching over 8 bases. With 7 bases clipped from V and 1 base from J, the junction kept 5 bases outside the gene matches. The CDR3 totals 14 residues. The germline V gene encodes CDR1 SGHVS and CDR2 FNYEAQ. CDR3 sequence reads: CASIPDRAQETQYF. The CDR3 DNA follows: TGTGCCAGCATCCCGGACAGGGCCCAAGAGACCCAGTACTTC.

The V call is TRBV6-5, the J call TRBJ2-7; D call uncertain. V dropped 2 bases and J dropped 3 bases, with 8 bases sitting between them. CDR3 length: 13 residues. Germline CDR1 is MNHEY and CDR2 is SVGAGI. The CDR3 protein is CASSYKASYEQYF. For the CDR3, the DNA is TGTGCCAGCAGTTACAAAGCCAGCTACGAGCAGTACTTC.

Ten or more counts support this clonotype. V gene TRBV7-2 combines with J gene TRBJ1-2; 7 bases match TRBD1. This CDR3 has 12 residues. Germline V gene data show CDR1 as SGHTA and CDR2 as FQGNSA. The CDR3: CAARGGDYGYTF. The DNA of the CDR3 is TGTGCAGCCAGGGGGGGGGACTATGGCTACACCTTC. Drawing the rest from reference TRBV7-2 and TRBJ1-2, the complete variable domain is GAGVSQSPSNKVTEKGKDVELRCDPISGHTALYWYRQSLGQGLEFLIYFQGNSAPDKSGLPSDRFSAERTGGSVSTLTIQRTQQEDSAVYLCAARGGDYGYTFGSGTRLTVV.

This clonotype was detected many times. The J gene is TRBJ1-4, the V gene TRBV7-9; a weak D match, TRBD1 (5 bases). CDR1 is SEHNR and CDR2 is FQNEAQ in the germline V gene (reference sequence). The CDR3 sequence is 16 residues long. Trimming left V 5 bases short and J 5 bases short, with 18 bases between. As DNA, the CDR3 is TGTGCCAGCAGCGAAACCGGGACCCGGAGGAATGAAAAACTGTTTTTT. It codes for CASSETGTRRNEKLFF.

This clonotype was recorded many times. The V and J genes are TRBV12-3 or TRBV12-4 and TRBJ2-6, with D uncertain. The CDR3 runs to 15 residues. The V and J ends lost 2 bases and 3 bases respectively, with 8 bases between them. The CDR3 protein is CASSLSVGGANVLTF. The CDR3, as DNA: TGTGCCAGCAGTTTAAGCGTAGGTGGGGCCAACGTCCTGACTTTC.

The chain links TRBV2 to TRBJ2-5; D gene uncertain. The V and J ends lost 3 bases and 4 bases respectively, with 9 bases between them. The germline V gene encodes CDR1 SNHLY and CDR2 FYNNEI. This CDR3 is built from 13 residues. CDR3 residues: CASSDLSGETQYF. CDR3 coding DNA: TGTGCCAGCAGTGATCTTTCGGGAGAGACCCAGTACTTC.

This clonotype turned up a few times. This sequence joins TRBV5-1 and TRBJ2-7; 15 nucleotides match TRBD2. The junction had 9 bases not matched to a gene; V was cut back by 4 bases and J by 7 bases. Germline V gives CDR1 SGHRS, CDR2 YFSETQ. This CDR3 region has 16 residues. The CDR3 is CASSRRTSGGASEQYF. CDR3 DNA sequence: TGCGCCAGCAGCCGCCGGACTAGCGGGGGGGCCTCGGAGCAGTACTTC.

The CDR3 bases are TGTGCCAGCGCTACGTACGATAATTCACCCCTCCACTTT. Amino acid sequence: CASATYDNSPLHF. The rearrangement uses TRBV5-6 and TRBJ1-6; unclear D gene. This CDR3 is built from 13 residues. The germline V and J ends were trimmed by 7 bases and 5 bases, with 10 bases remaining between them. The germline V gene encodes CDR1 SGHDT and CDR2 YYEEEE.

This clonotype was recorded many times. V usage is TRBV7-2 and J usage is TRBJ2-7, with 7 bases fitting TRBD1. Germline assignment: CDR1 SGHTA and CDR2 FQGNSA. The CDR3 totals 15 residues. The trim removed 4 bases at V and 6 bases at J, leaving 12 bases unmatched. CDR3: CASSYHRTGRAEQYF. The CDR3 coding sequence is TGTGCCAGCAGCTACCACCGGACAGGACGGGCCGAGCAGTACTTC. Together with reference TRBV7-2 and TRBJ2-7, the CDR3 gives the full variable domain: GAGVSQSPSNKVTEKGKDVELRCDPISGHTALYWYRQSLGQGLEFLIYFQGNSAPDKSGLPSDRFSAERTGGSVSTLTIQRTQQEDSAVYLCASSYHRTGRAEQYFGPGTRLTVT.

This clonotype came up a few times. This rearrangement joins TRBV27 to TRBJ1-5; D remains unclear. The CDR3 totals 13 residues. Germline CDR1 and CDR2: MNHEY and SMNVEV (reference sequence). V dropped 5 bases and J dropped 3 bases, with 8 bases sitting between them. In nucleotides, the CDR3 is TGTGCCAGCAGTCGGCACGACAATCAGCCCCAGCATTTT. It translates to CASSRHDNQPQHF.

The chain links TRBV18 to TRBJ2-3, with D perhaps given as TRBD1 or TRBD2 (5 bases each). This CDR3 has 13 residues. V was trimmed by 3 bases and J by 6 bases, leaving 10 bases between them. The germline V gene encodes CDR1 KGHSH and CDR2 LQKENI. CDR3 residues: CASSPGTSDTQYF. The CDR3 coding sequence is TGTGCCAGCTCACCGGGGACGTCGGATACGCAGTATTTT. The full variable domain, completed using reference TRBV18 and TRBJ2-3, is NAGVMQNPRHLVRRRGQEARLRCSPMKGHSHVYWYRQLPEEGLKFMVYLQKENIIDESGMPKERFSAEFPKEGPSILRIQQVVRGDSAAYFCASSPGTSDTQYFGPGTRLTVL.